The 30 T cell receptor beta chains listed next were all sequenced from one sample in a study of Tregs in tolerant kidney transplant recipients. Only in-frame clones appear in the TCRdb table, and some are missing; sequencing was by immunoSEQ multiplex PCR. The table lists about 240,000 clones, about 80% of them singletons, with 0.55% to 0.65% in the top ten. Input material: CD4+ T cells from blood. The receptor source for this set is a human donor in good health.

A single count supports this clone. The CDR3 here is CASSLGGRAGDTQYF. As DNA, the CDR3 is TGCGCCAGCAGCTTAGGCGGGAGGGCCGGGGATACGCAGTATTTT. The rearrangement joins TRBV5-1 to TRBJ2-3, with TRBD2 identical over 9 bases. Unmatched junction bases numbered 7, after V lost 2 bases and J lost 6 bases. CDR3 length: 15 residues. The V gene's germline CDR1 is SGHRS and CDR2 YFSETQ. Full variable domain (outside the CDR3, taken from reference TRBV5-1 and TRBJ2-3): KAGVTQTPRYLIKTRGQQVTLSCSPISGHRSVSWYQQTPGQGLQFLFEYFSETQRNKGNFPGRFSGRQFSNSRSEMNVSTLELGDSALYLCASSLGGRAGDTQYFGPGTRLTVL.

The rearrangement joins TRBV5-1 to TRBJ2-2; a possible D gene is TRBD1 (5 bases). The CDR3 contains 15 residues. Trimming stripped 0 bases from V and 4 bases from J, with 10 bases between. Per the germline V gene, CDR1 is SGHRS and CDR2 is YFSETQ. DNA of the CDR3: TGCGCCAGCAGCTTGGAGGCAGGGTTCACCGGGGAGCTGTTTTTT. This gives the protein CASSLEAGFTGELFF.

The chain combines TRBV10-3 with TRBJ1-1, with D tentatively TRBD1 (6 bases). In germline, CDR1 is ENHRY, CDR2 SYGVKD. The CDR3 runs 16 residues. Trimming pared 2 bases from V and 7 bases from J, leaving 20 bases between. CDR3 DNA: TGTGCCATCAGTGAGCTTGAGGGGGTCTTGACTCGTGAAGCTTTCTTT. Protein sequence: CAISELEGVLTREAFF.

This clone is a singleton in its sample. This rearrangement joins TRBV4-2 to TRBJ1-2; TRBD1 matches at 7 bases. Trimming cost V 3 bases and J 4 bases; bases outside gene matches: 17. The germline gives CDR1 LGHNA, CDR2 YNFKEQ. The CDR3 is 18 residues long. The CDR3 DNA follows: TGTGCCAGCAGCCACCATGAGGGACAGTCCAATGCGGGCTATGGCTACACCTTC. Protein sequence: CASSHHEGQSNAGYGYTF.

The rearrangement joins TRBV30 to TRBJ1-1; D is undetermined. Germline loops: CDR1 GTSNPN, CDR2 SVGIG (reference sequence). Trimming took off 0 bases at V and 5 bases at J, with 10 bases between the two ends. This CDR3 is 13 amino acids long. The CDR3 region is CAWSVQQKTEAFF. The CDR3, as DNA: TGTGCCTGGAGTGTACAACAGAAAACTGAAGCTTTCTTT.

The CDR3 DNA reads as TGTGCCAGCAGTTACTTGGGACTGGTCACAGATACGCAGTATTTT. Encoded protein: CASSYLGLVTDTQYF. The chain couples TRBV6-5 to TRBJ2-3, with D possibly being TRBD2 (6 bases). CDR1 is MNHEY and CDR2 is SVGAGI in the germline V gene. This CDR3 contains 15 residues. Deletions cut 1 base from V and 2 bases from J, with 10 bases between.

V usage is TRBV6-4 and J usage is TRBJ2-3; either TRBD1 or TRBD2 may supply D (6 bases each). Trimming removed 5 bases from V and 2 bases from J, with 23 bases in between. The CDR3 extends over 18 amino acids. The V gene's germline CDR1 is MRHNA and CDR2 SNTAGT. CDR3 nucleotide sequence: TGTGCCAGCAGTAACGGGGGCAGTCCTAATGAGAACACAGATACGCAGTATTTT. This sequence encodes CASSNGGSPNENTDTQYF.

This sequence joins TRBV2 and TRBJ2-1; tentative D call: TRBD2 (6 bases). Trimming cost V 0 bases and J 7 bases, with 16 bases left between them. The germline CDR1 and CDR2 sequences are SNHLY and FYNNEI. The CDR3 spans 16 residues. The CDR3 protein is CASSEALRRVRNEQFF. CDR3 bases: TGTGCCAGCAGTGAAGCGCTTCGGAGGGTTAGGAATGAGCAGTTCTTC. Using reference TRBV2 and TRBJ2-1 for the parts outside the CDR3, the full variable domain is EPEVTQTPSHQVTQMGQEVILRCVPISNHLYFYWYRQILGQKVEFLVSFYNNEISEKSEIFDDQFSVERPDGSNFTLKIRSTKLEDSAMYFCASSEALRRVRNEQFFGPGTRLTVL.

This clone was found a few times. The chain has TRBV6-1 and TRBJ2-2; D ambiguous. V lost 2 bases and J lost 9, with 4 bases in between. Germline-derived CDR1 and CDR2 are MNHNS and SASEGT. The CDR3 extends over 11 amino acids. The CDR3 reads CASSESRELFF. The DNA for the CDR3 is TGTGCCAGCAGTGAATCTCGGGAGCTGTTTTTT.

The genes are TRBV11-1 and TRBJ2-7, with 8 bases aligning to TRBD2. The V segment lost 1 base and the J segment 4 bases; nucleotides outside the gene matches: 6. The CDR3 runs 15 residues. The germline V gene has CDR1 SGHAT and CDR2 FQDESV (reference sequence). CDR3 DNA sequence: TGTGCCAGCAGCTTAGGACCGGGAGGGCAGTACGAGCAGTACTTC. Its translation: CASSLGPGGQYEQYF. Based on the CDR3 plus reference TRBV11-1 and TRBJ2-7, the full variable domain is EAEVAQSPRYKITEKSQAVAFWCDPISGHATLYWYRQILGQGPELLVQFQDESVVDDSQLPKDRFSAERLKGVDSTLKIQPAELGDSAMYLCASSLGPGGQYEQYFGPGTRLTVT.

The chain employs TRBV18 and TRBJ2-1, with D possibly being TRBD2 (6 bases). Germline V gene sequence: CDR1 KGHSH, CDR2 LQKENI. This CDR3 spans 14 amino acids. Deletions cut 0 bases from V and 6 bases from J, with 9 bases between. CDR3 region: CASSPPSGVNEQFF. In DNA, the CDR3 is TGTGCCAGCTCACCACCATCGGGGGTCAATGAGCAGTTCTTC.

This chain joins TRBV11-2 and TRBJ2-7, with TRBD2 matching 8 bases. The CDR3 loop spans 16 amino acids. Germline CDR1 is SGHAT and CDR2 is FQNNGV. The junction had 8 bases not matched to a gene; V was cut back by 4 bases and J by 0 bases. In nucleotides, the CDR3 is TGTGCCAGCAGCTCTATAGCGGGGCGGAGCTCCTACGAGCAGTACTTC. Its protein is CASSSIAGRSSYEQYF.

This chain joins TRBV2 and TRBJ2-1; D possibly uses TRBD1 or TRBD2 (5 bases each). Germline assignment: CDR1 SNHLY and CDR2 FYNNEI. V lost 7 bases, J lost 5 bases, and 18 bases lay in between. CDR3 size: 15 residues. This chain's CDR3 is CASNPAGTPNNEQFF. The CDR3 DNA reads TGTGCCAGCAACCCCGCCGGGACCCCCAACAATGAGCAGTTCTTC.

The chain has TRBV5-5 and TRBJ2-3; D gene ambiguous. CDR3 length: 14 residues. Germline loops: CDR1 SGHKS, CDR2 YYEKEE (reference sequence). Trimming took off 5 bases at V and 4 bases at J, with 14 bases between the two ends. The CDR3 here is CASRHASGPDTQYF. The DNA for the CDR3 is TGTGCCAGCAGGCATGCGAGTGGGCCAGATACGCAGTATTTT.

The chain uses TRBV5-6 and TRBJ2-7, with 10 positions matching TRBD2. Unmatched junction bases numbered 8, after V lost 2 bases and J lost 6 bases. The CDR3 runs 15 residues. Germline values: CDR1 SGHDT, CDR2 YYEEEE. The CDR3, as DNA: TGTGCCAGCAGCTTACCCGGGACTAGCGAGCCCGAGCAGTACTTC. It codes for CASSLPGTSEPEQYF.

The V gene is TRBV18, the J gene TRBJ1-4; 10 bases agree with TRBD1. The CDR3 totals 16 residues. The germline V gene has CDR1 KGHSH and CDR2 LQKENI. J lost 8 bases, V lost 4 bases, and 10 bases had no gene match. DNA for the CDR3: TGTGCCAGCTCACAAAGCTCGGGACAGGGGAAGGAAAAACTGTTTTTT. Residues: CASSQSSGQGKEKLFF. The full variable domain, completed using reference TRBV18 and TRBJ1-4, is NAGVMQNPRHLVRRRGQEARLRCSPMKGHSHVYWYRQLPEEGLKFMVYLQKENIIDESGMPKERFSAEFPKEGPSILRIQQVVRGDSAAYFCASSQSSGQGKEKLFFGSGTQLSVL.

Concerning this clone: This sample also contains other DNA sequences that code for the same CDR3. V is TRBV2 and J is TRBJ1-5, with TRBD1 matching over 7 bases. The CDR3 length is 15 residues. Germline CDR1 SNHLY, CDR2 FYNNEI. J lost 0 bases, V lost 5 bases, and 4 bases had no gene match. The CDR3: CASSPQGFSNQPQHF. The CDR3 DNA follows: TGTGCCAGCAGTCCACAGGGGTTTAGCAATCAGCCCCAGCATTTT.

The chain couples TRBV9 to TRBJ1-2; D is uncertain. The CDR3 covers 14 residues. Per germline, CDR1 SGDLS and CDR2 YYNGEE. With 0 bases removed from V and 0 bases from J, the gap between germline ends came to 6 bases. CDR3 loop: CASSVDGSNYGYTF. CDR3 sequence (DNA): TGTGCCAGCAGCGTAGACGGATCTAACTATGGCTACACCTTC.

The CDR3 coding sequence is TGTGCCACCAGCAGAGATCTTGGTCAAGAGACCCAGTACTTC. The encoded protein is CATSRDLGQETQYF. This chain links TRBV15 with TRBJ2-5; D is undetermined. Germline V gene sequence: CDR1 LNHNV, CDR2 YYDKDF (reference sequence). The CDR3 spans 14 residues. V was trimmed by 0 bases and J by 2 bases, leaving 7 bases between them.

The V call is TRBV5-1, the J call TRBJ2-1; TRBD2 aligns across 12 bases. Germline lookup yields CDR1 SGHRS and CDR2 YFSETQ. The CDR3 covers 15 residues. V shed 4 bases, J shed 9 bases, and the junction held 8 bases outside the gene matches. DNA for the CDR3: TGCGCCAGCAGCGCTAGCGGGAGGGCCCTCGGTGAGCAGTTCTTC. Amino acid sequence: CASSASGRALGEQFF.

CDR3 DNA sequence: TGCGCCAGCAGCCAAGGCGAGGGGAAGCACTATGGCTACACCTTC. Encoded protein: CASSQGEGKHYGYTF. This chain links TRBV4-1 with TRBJ1-2; maybe TRBD1 (5 bases). There are 15 residues in the CDR3. Deletions cut 1 base from V and 3 bases from J, with 12 bases between. Germline V lookup: CDR1 MGHRA, CDR2 YSYEKL.

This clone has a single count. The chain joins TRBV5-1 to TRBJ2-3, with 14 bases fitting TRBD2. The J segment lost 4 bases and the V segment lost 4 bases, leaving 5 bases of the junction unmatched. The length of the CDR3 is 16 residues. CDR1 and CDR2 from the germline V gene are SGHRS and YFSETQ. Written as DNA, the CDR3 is TGCGCCAGCAGCAGACTAGCGGGAGGGCCCCCAGATACGCAGTATTTT. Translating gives CASSRLAGGPPDTQYF.

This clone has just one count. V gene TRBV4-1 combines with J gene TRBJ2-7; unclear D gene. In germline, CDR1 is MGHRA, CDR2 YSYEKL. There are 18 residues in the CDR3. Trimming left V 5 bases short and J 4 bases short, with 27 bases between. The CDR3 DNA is TGCGCCAGCAGCTCACGAGTCGCCCAGACTTCCCCAGTTTACGAGCAGTACTTC. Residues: CASSSRVAQTSPVYEQYF.

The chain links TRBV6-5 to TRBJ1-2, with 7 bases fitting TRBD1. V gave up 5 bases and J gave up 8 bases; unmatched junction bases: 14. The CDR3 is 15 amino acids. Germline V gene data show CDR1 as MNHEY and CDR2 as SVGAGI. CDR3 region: CASSSWTGTGGGYTF. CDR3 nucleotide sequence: TGTGCCAGCAGTAGCTGGACAGGCACGGGGGGAGGCTACACCTTC.

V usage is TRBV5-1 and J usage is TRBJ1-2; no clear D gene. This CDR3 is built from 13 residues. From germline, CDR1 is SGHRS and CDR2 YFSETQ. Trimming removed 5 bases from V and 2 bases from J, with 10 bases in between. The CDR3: CASSRDMNYGYTF. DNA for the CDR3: TGCGCCAGCAGTAGAGATATGAACTATGGCTACACCTTC. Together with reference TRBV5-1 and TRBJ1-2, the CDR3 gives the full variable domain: KAGVTQTPRYLIKTRGQQVTLSCSPISGHRSVSWYQQTPGQGLQFLFEYFSETQRNKGNFPGRFSGRQFSNSRSEMNVSTLELGDSALYLCASSRDMNYGYTFGSGTRLTVV.

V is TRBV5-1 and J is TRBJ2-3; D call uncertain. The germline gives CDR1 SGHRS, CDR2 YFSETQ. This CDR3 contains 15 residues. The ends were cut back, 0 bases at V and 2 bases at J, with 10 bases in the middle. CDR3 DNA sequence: TGCGCCAGCAGCTTGGGCCGGGTCGCCACAGATACGCAGTATTTT. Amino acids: CASSLGRVATDTQYF. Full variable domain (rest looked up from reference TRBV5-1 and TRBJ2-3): KAGVTQTPRYLIKTRGQQVTLSCSPISGHRSVSWYQQTPGQGLQFLFEYFSETQRNKGNFPGRFSGRQFSNSRSEMNVSTLELGDSALYLCASSLGRVATDTQYFGPGTRLTVL.

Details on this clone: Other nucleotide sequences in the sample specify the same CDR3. CDR3 in DNA: TGTGCCTGGAATGGGCTAGCGGTTACGAGCTCCTACAATGAGCAGTTCTTC. Residues: CAWNGLAVTSSYNEQFF. The V gene is TRBV30, the J gene TRBJ2-1; 7 nucleotides align to TRBD2. J lost 0 bases, V lost 4 bases, and 12 bases had no gene match. The germline V gene encodes CDR1 GTSNPN and CDR2 SVGIG (reference sequence). CDR3 length: 17 amino acids.

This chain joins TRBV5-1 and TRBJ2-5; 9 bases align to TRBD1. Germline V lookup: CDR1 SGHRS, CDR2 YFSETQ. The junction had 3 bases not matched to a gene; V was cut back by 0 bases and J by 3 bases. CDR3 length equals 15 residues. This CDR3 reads CASSLGDRDEETQYF. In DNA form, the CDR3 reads TGCGCCAGCAGCTTGGGGGACAGGGACGAAGAGACCCAGTACTTC. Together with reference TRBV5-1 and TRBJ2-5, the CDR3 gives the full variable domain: KAGVTQTPRYLIKTRGQQVTLSCSPISGHRSVSWYQQTPGQGLQFLFEYFSETQRNKGNFPGRFSGRQFSNSRSEMNVSTLELGDSALYLCASSLGDRDEETQYFGPGTRLLVL.

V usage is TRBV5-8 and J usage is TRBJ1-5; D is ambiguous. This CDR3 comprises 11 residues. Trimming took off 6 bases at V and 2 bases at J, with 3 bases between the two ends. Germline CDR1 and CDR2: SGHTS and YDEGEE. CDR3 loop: CASKGNQPQHF. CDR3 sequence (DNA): TGTGCCAGCAAAGGCAATCAGCCCCAGCATTTT.

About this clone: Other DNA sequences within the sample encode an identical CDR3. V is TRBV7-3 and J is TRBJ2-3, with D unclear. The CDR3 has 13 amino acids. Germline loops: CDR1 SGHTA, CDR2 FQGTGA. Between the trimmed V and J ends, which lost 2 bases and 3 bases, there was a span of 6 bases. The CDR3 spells CASSLSATDTQYF. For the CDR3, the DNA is TGTGCCAGCAGCTTATCAGCGACAGATACGCAGTATTTT.